Listed below are T cell receptor beta chains from one sample, sequenced in a study of T cells in Graves' hyperthyroidism and ophthalmopathy. Using its own MiXCR run on the multiplex PCR reads, TCRdb lists one record per CDR3 protein. Among roughly 380,000 distinct CDR3 sequences listed, roughly 13% were seen once. Input material: blood. These receptors were obtained from a woman aged 60-70 years with Graves' hyperthyroidism. CDR3s include the opening cysteine and the closing phenylalanine or tryptophan. The D gene is left open where the match is weak. Only some rows state a clone size, as once, few, many or a class for expanded clones.

D gene	V gene	J gene	clone size	CDR3 DNA	CDR3 protein
TRBD2	TRBV5-1	TRBJ2-7	few	TGCGCCAGCAGCCCCTCGGGGACTAGCGGGAACTCCTACGAGCAGTACTTC	CASSPSGTSGNSYEQYF
TRBD2	TRBV10-3	TRBJ2-1	few	TGTGCCATCAGTGACCGAAGGACTAGCGGGAGGGTCTATGAGCAGTTCTTC	CAISDRRTSGRVYEQFF
TRBD2	TRBV5-1	TRBJ2-7	-	TGCGCCAGCAGCTTGGCCGGTAGCGGGAACTACGAGCAGTACTTC	CASSLAGSGNYEQYF
-	TRBV24-1	TRBJ2-3	many	TGTGCCACCAGTGCCACCTCCGGGACCACCAGTTTCACAGATACGCAGTATTTT	CATSATSGTTSFTDTQYF
-	TRBV5-1	TRBJ1-5	many	TGCGCCAGCAGCTTGGAGGACAGCCGCAATCAGCCCCAGCATTTT	CASSLEDSRNQPQHF
-	TRBV28	TRBJ1-2	many	TGTGCCAGCAGTTCCCGCACGGTACGACCGGGCTACACCTTC	CASSSRTVRPGYTF
-	TRBV10-3	TRBJ2-5	-	TGTGCCATCAGTGAAACAGGGATCGGGCAAGAGACCCAGTACTTC	CAISETGIGQETQYF
-	TRBV7-9	TRBJ1-1	-	TGTGCCAGCAGCTGGTCCACGATAGTGGACACTGAAGCTTTCTTT	CASSWSTIVDTEAFF
-	TRBV2	TRBJ1-2	many	TGTGCCAGCACCTCACCAGGGGTCGGATCTCGTGGCTACACCTTC	CASTSPGVGSRGYTF
-	TRBV7-2	TRBJ2-5	many	TGTGCCAGCAGCTTAGGGTTGGCAGAGACCCAGTACTTC	CASSLGLAETQYF
-	TRBV12-5	TRBJ1-2	many	TGTGCTAGTGGTTTGGTCGAACCAAGCTATGGCTACACCTTC	CASGLVEPSYGYTF
-	TRBV20-1	TRBJ1-2	-	TGCAGTCCCGGACAGACTGTAAAAAACTATGGCTACACCTTC	CSPGQTVKNYGYTF
TRBD1	TRBV10-2	TRBJ2-5	few	TGCGCCAGCAGTGAGCTACGGACAGGGGGCGAGACCCAGTACTTC	CASSELRTGGETQYF
TRBD2	TRBV7-8	TRBJ2-2	many	TGTGCCAGCAGCCCGTGGGCGGGAGTCGGGACCGGGGAGCTGTTTTTT	CASSPWAGVGTGELFF
TRBD1	TRBV9	TRBJ1-2	-	TGTGCCAGCAGCCCGTGGGGGGGGACAGCCGCGCCTCCTGGGTATGGCTACACCTTC	CASSPWGGTAAPPGYGYTF
-	TRBV7-3	TRBJ2-1	few	TGTGCCAGCAGCTTAGGAGGGGATTACAATGAGCAGTTCTTC	CASSLGGDYNEQFF
TRBD1	TRBV5-5	TRBJ2-7	many	TGTGCCAGCAGCTTGATCGGACAGGGTTTAAGCTACGAGCAGTACTTC	CASSLIGQGLSYEQYF
-	TRBV7-9	TRBJ2-1	many	TGTGCCAGCAGCTTATATTTTAATGAGCAGTTCTTC	CASSLYFNEQFF
-	TRBV5-1	TRBJ2-3	many	TGCGCCAGCAGCTTCCTCGGACACACAGATACGCAGTATTTT	CASSFLGHTDTQYF
-	TRBV24-1	TRBJ2-3	many	TGTGCCACCAGTGATTTTGCTGGGCAGGTAGGCACAGATACGCAGTATTTT	CATSDFAGQVGTDTQYF
TRBD1	TRBV12-3/TRBV12-4	TRBJ1-2	many	TGTGCCAGCAGTTACGGACAGGGGGCCTATGGCTACACCTTC	CASSYGQGAYGYTF
TRBD1	TRBV19	TRBJ2-3	few	TGTGCCAGTCAATTGACAGGGGGCGTCCCAGATACGCAGTATTTT	CASQLTGGVPDTQYF
-	TRBV29-1	TRBJ2-6	-	TGCAGCGTTTTCGGAAGAGGGGGAGGTTCTGGGGCCAACGTCCTGACTTTC	CSVFGRGGGSGANVLTF
TRBD1	TRBV5-5	TRBJ1-2	few	TGTGCCAGCAGCTTCTACAGGGGGAACTATGGCTACACCTTC	CASSFYRGNYGYTF
TRBD1	TRBV18	TRBJ2-1	many	TGTGCCAGCTCATCAGCGACAGGGGCCTACAATGAGCAGTTCTTC	CASSSATGAYNEQFF
-	TRBV18	TRBJ2-5	many	TGTGCCAGCTCACCACCGGCGCGGGACTCAGCCGAGACCCAGTACTTC	CASSPPARDSAETQYF
TRBD2	TRBV4-1	TRBJ2-1	many	TGCGCCAGCAGCCAACCGCTAGCGGGAGGGCCTGGTGAGCAGTTCTTC	CASSQPLAGGPGEQFF
TRBD2	TRBV20-1	TRBJ2-1	-	TGCAGTGCTAGAGATTCTAGCGGGAGGTGGGATGAGCAGTTCTTC	CSARDSSGRWDEQFF
TRBD1	TRBV20-1	TRBJ1-1	few	TGCAGTGCTAGAAGGACAGGAGACACCATGAACACTGAAGCTTTCTTT	CSARRTGDTMNTEAFF
-	TRBV12-3/TRBV12-4	TRBJ2-7	many	TGTGCCAGCAGCCTTGACCCAAACTACGAGCAGTACTTC	CASSLDPNYEQYF
-	TRBV7-8	TRBJ1-1	many	TGTGCCAGCAGCCAGGGTGGAGCTGCAGCTTTCTTT	CASSQGGAAAFF
-	TRBV6-5	TRBJ1-5	-	TGTGCCAGCAGTTACGGCGGGGGCAATCAGCCCCAGCATTTT	CASSYGGGNQPQHF
-	TRBV7-9	TRBJ1-5	many	TGTGCCAGCAGCTTAGGATGGGCTCAGCCCCAGCATTTT	CASSLGWAQPQHF
-	TRBV20-1	TRBJ2-5	many	TGCAGTGCTAGAGATCGAGGACCGTCGGGGACCCAGTACTTC	CSARDRGPSGTQYF
-	TRBV4-1	TRBJ1-2	-	TGCGCCAGCAGCCAAGAAGCGACAGTTAACTATGGCTACACCTTC	CASSQEATVNYGYTF
-	TRBV12-3/TRBV12-4	TRBJ2-4	many	TGTGCCAGCAGCCTACAGGGAACCAAAAACATTCAGTACTTC	CASSLQGTKNIQYF
-	TRBV11-1	TRBJ2-7	many	TGTGCCAGCAGCTTAGGACTATACTACGAGCAGTACTTC	CASSLGLYYEQYF